A selection of T cell receptor beta chains follows, all from one sample in a study of blood T cell repertoires in COVID-19. TCRdb keeps only in-frame clones here, not all; method: immunoSEQ multiplex PCR. The sample has about 34,000 clones; around 91% are singletons. The sequencing input was peripheral blood. These TCRs come from a man older than 75 with acute or convalescent COVID-19. The CDR3 runs from the conserved cysteine through the conserved F or W. A D gene is named only where the DNA matches it firmly. Clone size is not always given. Where it is, it says once, few, many or a class for expanded clones.

abundance	d_gene	v_gene	j_gene	CDR3aa	CDR3nt
NA	TRBD1	TRBV19	TRBJ1-4	CASSPLGTGDEKLFF	TGTGCCAGTAGTCCTTTAGGGACAGGGGATGAAAAACTGTTTTTT
few	NA	TRBV28	TRBJ1-4	CASSPGLGNEKLFF	TGTGCCAGCAGTCCGGGTCTCGGAAATGAAAAACTGTTTTTT
NA	NA	TRBV28	TRBJ2-7	CASRTGDASSYEQYF	TGTGCCAGCAGAACAGGCGACGCGAGCTCCTACGAGCAGTACTTC
NA	TRBD1	TRBV18	TRBJ1-3	CASSRDRVVGNTIYF	TGTGCCAGCTCACGGGACAGGGTAGTTGGAAACACCATATATTTT
NA	NA	TRBV5-1	TRBJ1-1	CASSLEATNTEAFF	TGCGCCAGCAGCTTGGAAGCTACGAACACTGAAGCTTTCTTT
few	TRBD2	TRBV7-8	TRBJ2-3	CASSLVSGASTDTQYF	TGTGCCAGCAGCTTAGTTAGCGGGGCTAGCACAGATACGCAGTATTTT
once	TRBD2	TRBV27	TRBJ2-3	CASSSRSTGTSKDTQYF	TGTGCCAGCAGTTCACGCTCAACCGGGACTAGCAAAGATACGCAGTATTTT
NA	NA	TRBV15	TRBJ1-2	CATSRDLQGQLKPSYGYTF	TGTGCCACCAGCAGAGATTTGCAGGGGCAACTGAAGCCCTCCTATGGCTACACCTTC
NA	TRBD1	TRBV6-5	TRBJ1-1	CASRSGTGGSEAFF	TGTGCCAGCAGGTCCGGGACAGGGGGCTCTGAAGCTTTCTTT
NA	TRBD1	TRBV11-2	TRBJ2-2	CASSSQGVTTGELFF	TGTGCCAGCAGCTCGCAGGGGGTGACCACCGGGGAGCTGTTTTTT
NA	TRBD1	TRBV29-1	TRBJ1-2	CSVGDSNYGYTF	TGCAGCGTGGGGGACAGTAACTATGGCTACACCTTC
NA	NA	TRBV24-1	TRBJ2-3	CASGVSTDTQYF	TGTGCCTCAGGGGTAAGCACAGATACGCAGTATTTT
NA	TRBD2	TRBV5-1	TRBJ2-3	CASSRTSGGERDTQYF	TGCGCCAGCAGCCGAACTAGCGGGGGGGAAAGGGATACGCAGTATTTT
NA	NA	TRBV19	TRBJ2-1	CASSTDRPRDEQFF	TGTGCCAGTAGTACTGACAGGCCTCGGGATGAGCAGTTCTTC
NA	TRBD1	TRBV18	TRBJ1-5	CASSPRTGPQHF	TGTGCCAGCTCACCGCGGACAGGTCCCCAGCATTTT
NA	NA	TRBV5-8	TRBJ1-1	CASSLVAVEAFF	TGTGCCAGCAGCTTGGTGGCAGTTGAAGCTTTCTTT
NA	NA	TRBV28	TRBJ1-2	CASSSQRPYGYTF	TGTGCCAGCAGTTCTCAGCGCCCCTATGGCTACACCTTC
NA	NA	TRBV7-2	TRBJ2-3	CASRAGEYDTQYF	TGTGCCAGCAGGGCAGGGGAGTACGATACGCAGTATTTT
NA	NA	TRBV7-9	TRBJ1-2	CASSFDRAYGYTF	TGTGCCAGCAGCTTCGACAGAGCCTATGGCTACACCTTC
NA	NA	TRBV27	TRBJ2-2	CASRSTVTRNTGELFF	TGTGCCAGCAGATCAACCGTTACGAGGAACACCGGGGAGCTGTTTTTT
once	NA	TRBV14	TRBJ1-2	CASSQEVGLGDGYTF	TGTGCCAGCAGCCAAGAGGTGGGCCTCGGGGATGGCTACACCTTC
NA	TRBD1	TRBV19	TRBJ1-5	CASSEGQGIYQPQHF	TGTGCCAGTAGTGAGGGACAGGGGATCTATCAGCCCCAGCATTTT
NA	TRBD2	TRBV5-6	TRBJ2-1	CASSLASGGFGEQFF	TGTGCCAGCAGCTTAGCGAGCGGGGGGTTCGGAGAGCAGTTCTTC
NA	NA	TRBV24-1	TRBJ2-1	CATSDERDIYNEQFF	TGTGCCACCAGTGATGAACGGGACATCTACAATGAGCAGTTCTTC
NA	NA	TRBV5-1	TRBJ2-2	CASSHGRTGNTGELFF	TGCGCCAGCAGCCACGGACGAACAGGGAACACCGGGGAGCTGTTTTTT
NA	TRBD2	TRBV13	TRBJ2-7	CASSSRGRGGLNEQYF	TGTGCCAGCAGCTCTCGTGGCCGGGGGGGGCTCAACGAGCAGTACTTC
NA	NA	TRBV10-1	TRBJ2-7	CASSDRGSTYEQYF	TGCGCCAGCAGTGACCGAGGATCGACCTACGAGCAGTACTTC
NA	NA	TRBV7-9	TRBJ1-6	CASSGPGGENSPLHF	TGTGCCAGCAGCGGTCCTGGCGGGGAAAATTCACCCCTCCACTTT
NA	TRBD1	TRBV6-6	TRBJ1-4	CASSYSTGGSDEKLFF	TGTGCCAGCAGTTACTCAACAGGGGGCTCTGATGAAAAACTGTTTTTT
NA	NA	TRBV2	TRBJ2-2	CASSADTLGTGELFF	TGTGCCAGCAGTGCGGACACCCTCGGAACCGGGGAGCTGTTTTTT
NA	NA	TRBV28	TRBJ1-1	CASSTDGGMGTEAFF	TGTGCCAGCAGTACCGACGGGGGGATGGGCACTGAAGCTTTCTTT
few	NA	TRBV5-8	TRBJ2-7	CASSLGAEQYF	TGTGCCAGCAGCTTGGGAGCCGAGCAGTACTTC
NA	NA	TRBV9	TRBJ2-2	CASSAHFRHKGTGELFF	TGTGCCAGCAGCGCCCACTTCAGGCATAAGGGGACCGGGGAGCTGTTTTTT
NA	TRBD2	TRBV7-9	TRBJ2-1	CASSLGLAGIYNEQFF	TGTGCCAGCAGCTTAGGACTAGCGGGGATCTACAATGAGCAGTTCTTC
NA	NA	TRBV21-1	TRBJ1-2	CASSNPWDTNYGYTF	TGTGCCAGCAGCAATCCATGGGACACTAACTATGGCTACACCTTC
NA	NA	TRBV6-5	TRBJ2-5	CASSGGETQYF	TGTGCCAGCTCTGGGGGGGAGACCCAGTACTTC
NA	TRBD2	TRBV4-2	TRBJ2-2	CASSQGLAGGRTGELFF	TGTGCCAGCAGCCAGGGACTAGCGGGGGGGCGCACCGGGGAGCTGTTTTTT
NA	NA	TRBV6-5	TRBJ1-5	CASRDRSDPNQPQHF	TGTGCCAGCAGAGACAGGAGCGACCCAAATCAGCCCCAGCATTTT
NA	NA	TRBV24-1	TRBJ2-3	CATSDSGTTPRTDTQYF	TGTGCCACCAGTGATTCCGGGACAACCCCTAGAACAGATACGCAGTATTTT
NA	NA	TRBV5-4	TRBJ1-2	CASSFADPERGYTF	TGTGCCAGCAGCTTCGCAGACCCGGAGCGTGGCTACACCTTC
NA	NA	TRBV5-1	TRBJ2-5	CASSFAPGLETQYF	TGCGCCAGCAGCTTCGCCCCAGGGCTGGAGACCCAGTACTTC
NA	NA	TRBV2	TRBJ1-2	CASSEVRGLYGYTF	TGTGCCAGCAGTGAGGTCAGGGGATTATATGGCTACACCTTC
NA	TRBD2	TRBV5-4	TRBJ2-5	CASSPGGAETQYF	TGTGCCAGCAGCCCGGGGGGGGCGGAGACCCAGTACTTC
NA	TRBD1	TRBV10-1	TRBJ1-4	CASSARTGAHEKLFF	TGCGCCAGCAGTGCTCGGACAGGGGCCCACGAAAAACTGTTTTTT